Listed below are T cell receptor beta chains from one sample, sequenced in a study of PD-L1 blockade in urothelial cancer. Assay: immunoSEQ multiplex PCR; the TCRdb copy retains only in-frame clones and omits some. The sample gives about 86,000 clones, more than 75% of which show up once; 14% is in the top ten. This material consisted of PBMCs, taken around atezolizumab (anti-PD-L1) treatment. These TCRs come from a man aged 60 to 69 with urothelial cancer. Each CDR3 is given without its conserved first and last residue. The order of the fields is V gene, CDR3 protein.

>TRBV6-5
ASSYEVFGNTIY
>TRBV28
ASSTGGTGYGYT
>TRBV9
ASSPLGTGPGNTIY
>TRBV10-3
AISETGAFRADTQY
>TRBV7-9
ASSHTPGRDRALYGYT
>TRBV10-2
ASRTTDRVTTSGELF
>TRBV2
ASRITGGSGYT
>TRBV5-1
ASRLRSTYEQY
>TRBV2
ASNPEITMGKNIQY
>TRBV5-1
ASSIGTSTVGTDTQY
>TRBV28
ASSDGGGDRGNTIY
>TRBV18
ASSLLAGENAEQY
>TRBV30
AWSAGAKNIQY
>TRBV6-5
ASSQRGGPKNIQY
>TRBV28
ASQDTIYGYT
>TRBV6-1
ASSEMGQFNEKLF
>TRBV29-1
SVESVQNTEAF
>TRBV19
ASSFGQGTEQF
>TRBV11-3
ASSARNYGYT
>TRBV11-3
ASSLEARANSPLH
>TRBV2
ASSERRGAVVGYT
>TRBV20-1
SPSPPDTQY
>TRBV5-1
ASSLAASGTYEQY
>TRBV11-2
ASSLDRGRGYT
>TRBV7-9
ASSSGLAGEVAGELF
>TRBV7-2
ASSSLGGEQY
>TRBV29-1
SVEASVGTIYEQY
>TRBV11-3
ASSLGSPPLNTGELF
>TRBV7-9
ASRETGMNTEAF